This TCR beta chain stems from a study of blood T cell repertoires in COVID-19. Overall study context: COVID-19 samples from acute and convalescent phases originated in the United States, Italy and Spain. T cells, B-cell-depleted T cells, or PBMCs provided the cDNA or gDNA that served as material.

This clone was counted between two and nine times. In the authors' methods: Scientists estimated how many nucleated cells there were by amplifying reference gene primers. Repertoires were generated with immunoSEQ multiplex PCR, while TCRdb's copy carries only in-frame clones and drops some. D and trimming were read from the DNA, whereas the V and J calls and clone size are those reported in that table. The data contain 150,000 to 200,000 clones, roughly 82% of them singletons. The CDR3 totals 14 residues. V was clipped by 1 base and J by 6 bases, with 13 bases between them. CDR1 is LNHNV and CDR2 is YYDKDF in the germline V gene (reference sequence).

This receptor was taken from a woman in her sixties or seventies with acute or convalescent COVID-19. The chain employs TRBV15 and TRBJ2-7, with D perhaps matching TRBD2 (6 bases). The sample taken for sequencing was peripheral blood. The CDR3 sequence is CATSRGREWGEQYF. In DNA form, the CDR3 reads TGTGCCACCAGCAGAGGGCGGGAATGGGGCGAGCAGTACTTC. The variable domain in full, with the rest retrieved from reference TRBV15 and TRBJ2-7, is DAMVIQNPRYQVTQFGKPVTLSCSQTLNHNVMYWYQQKSSQAPKLLFHYYDKDFNNEADTPDNFQSRRPNTSFCFLDIRSPGLGDTAMYLCATSRGREWGEQYFGPGTRLTVT.